What follows are 11 T cell receptor beta chains derived from one specimen sequenced in a study of neoadjuvant anti-PD-1 for oral cavity cancer. Time point denoted: after neoadjuvant nivolumab, at surgical resection. Sequencing was performed with immunoSEQ multiplex PCR; in TCRdb, only in-frame clones are kept and a portion is missing. The sample yields about 68,000 clones, roughly 84% seen once. The material was PBMCs, obtained after nivolumab (anti-PD-1) treatment. These receptors were obtained from a person aged 35 to 85 with oral cavity squamous cell carcinoma.

The V call is TRBV7-9, the J call TRBJ1-3, with D uncertain. CDR1 is SEHNR and CDR2 is FQNEAQ in the germline V gene (reference sequence). The CDR3 has 13 amino acids. Deletions cut 5 bases from V and 6 bases from J, with 11 bases between. The CDR3 nucleotides read TGTGCCAGCAGCCCATCGGCGGAAAACACCATATATTTT. Its protein is CASSPSAENTIYF. Drawing the rest from reference TRBV7-9 and TRBJ1-3, the complete variable domain is DTGVSQNPRHKITKRGQNVTFRCDPISEHNRLYWYRQTLGQGPEFLTYFQNEAQLEKSRLLSDRFSAERPKGSFSTLEIQRTEQGDSAMYLCASSPSAENTIYFGEGSWLTVV.

The chain carries TRBV6-6 and TRBJ2-1, with 9 bases lining up with TRBD1. Losses at the gene ends were 8 bases for V and 5 bases for J; bases not matched to a gene: 13. The CDR3 runs 16 residues. Germline CDR1 reads MNHNY; CDR2 reads SVGAGI (reference sequence). The CDR3 here is CASCYEGDRANNEQFF. The CDR3 bases are TGTGCCAGCTGCTACGAAGGGGACAGGGCGAACAATGAGCAGTTCTTC.

The rearrangement joins TRBV18 to TRBJ2-3, with TRBD2 as a possible D gene (6 bases). The V and J ends lost 2 bases and 6 bases respectively, with 12 bases between them. Germline CDR1 and CDR2: KGHSH and LQKENI. This CDR3 region has 14 residues. The CDR3 spells CASSPTGTSDTQYF. The CDR3 nucleotides read TGTGCCAGCTCACCAACTGGGACTTCGGATACGCAGTATTTT.

The CDR3 sequence: CASSAFLRTEAFF. In DNA form, the CDR3 reads TGTGCCAGCAGTGCCTTTTTAAGGACTGAAGCTTTCTTT. The rearrangement uses TRBV2 and TRBJ1-1; unclear D gene. CDR1 and CDR2 from the germline V gene are SNHLY and FYNNEI. Deletions cut 4 bases from V and 5 bases from J, with 11 bases between. CDR3 length: 13 residues.

This clone was detected only once. The chain has TRBV7-2 and TRBJ2-1, with 10 nucleotides matching TRBD2. The CDR3 length is 15 residues. With 5 bases clipped from V and 0 bases from J, the junction kept 1 base outside the gene matches. The germline V gene has CDR1 SGHTA and CDR2 FQGNSA. CDR3 residues: CASSPSGSSYNEQFF. CDR3 nucleotides: TGTGCCAGCAGCCCTAGCGGGAGCTCCTACAATGAGCAGTTCTTC.

The V and J genes are TRBV5-1 and TRBJ2-2; tentatively, D is TRBD1 or TRBD2 (6 bases each). Germline V gene sequence: CDR1 SGHRS, CDR2 YFSETQ. This CDR3 spans 18 amino acids. Trimming left V 4 bases short and J 1 base short, with 20 bases between. CDR3 sequence (DNA): TGCGCCAGCAGCGCGGGACACCTCGGGACCATGAACACCGGGGAGCTGTTTTTT. This translates into CASSAGHLGTMNTGELFF.

This clone came up once. The chain links TRBV5-4 to TRBJ1-4; TRBD1 matches at 7 bases. J lost 7 bases, V lost 4 bases, and 10 bases had no gene match. Germline CDR1 is SGHNT and CDR2 is YYREEE (reference sequence). CDR3 size: 15 residues. The CDR3 DNA reads as TGTGCCAGCAGCGGGAACAGGGGTGGAGGTGAAAAACTGTTTTTT. This translates into CASSGNRGGGEKLFF.

The genes are TRBV19 and TRBJ1-5, with TRBD1 matching over 7 bases. The CDR3 spans 19 residues. Germline CDR1 is LNHDA and CDR2 is SQIVND (reference sequence). The V segment lost 1 base and the J segment 3 bases; nucleotides outside the gene matches: 15. Here the CDR3 reads CASSIGYRQGVPYNQPQHF. DNA of the CDR3: TGTGCCAGTAGTATAGGGTACAGACAGGGAGTTCCTTACAATCAGCCCCAGCATTTT.

The J gene is TRBJ2-7, the V gene TRBV28; no reliable D call. The V and J ends lost 8 bases and 2 bases respectively, with 13 bases between them. This CDR3 is 13 amino acids long. The germline V gene encodes CDR1 MDHEN and CDR2 SYDVKM. This chain's CDR3 is CASLSASPYEQYF. The CDR3 DNA sequence: TGTGCCAGCCTGTCTGCCAGCCCCTACGAGCAGTACTTC.

In its sample, this clone was seen once. V is TRBV21-1 and J is TRBJ2-5; the table's TRBD2 call for D was not verified on the DNA. TRBV21-1 is given as a pseudogene. The CDR3 is made up of 14 amino acids. DNA of the CDR3: TGTGCCAGCAGCAAAGTGGGGGGCCAAGAGACCCAGTACTTC. This codes for CASSKVGGQETQYF.

This chain links TRBV18 with TRBJ1-3; a possible D gene is TRBD1 (5 bases). The germline V gene encodes CDR1 KGHSH and CDR2 LQKENI. Trimming left V 2 bases short and J 0 bases short, with 11 bases between. The CDR3 is 16 residues long. CDR3 sequence: CASSPSRGSSGNTIYF. DNA for the CDR3: TGTGCCAGCTCACCAAGTCGGGGCAGCTCTGGAAACACCATATATTTT.